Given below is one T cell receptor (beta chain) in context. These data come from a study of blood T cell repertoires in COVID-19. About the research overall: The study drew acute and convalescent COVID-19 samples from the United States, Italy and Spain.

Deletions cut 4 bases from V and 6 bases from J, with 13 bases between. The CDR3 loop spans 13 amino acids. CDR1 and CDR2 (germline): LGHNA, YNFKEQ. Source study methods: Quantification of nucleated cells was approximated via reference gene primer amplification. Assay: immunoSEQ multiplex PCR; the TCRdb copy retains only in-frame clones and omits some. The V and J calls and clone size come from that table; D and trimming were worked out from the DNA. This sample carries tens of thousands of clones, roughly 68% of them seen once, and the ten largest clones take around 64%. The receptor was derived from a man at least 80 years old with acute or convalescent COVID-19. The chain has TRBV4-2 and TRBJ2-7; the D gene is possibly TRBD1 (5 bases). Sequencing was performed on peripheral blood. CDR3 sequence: CASSPDRRGEQYF. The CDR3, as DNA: TGTGCCAGCAGCCCCGACCGAAGGGGCGAGCAGTACTTC.